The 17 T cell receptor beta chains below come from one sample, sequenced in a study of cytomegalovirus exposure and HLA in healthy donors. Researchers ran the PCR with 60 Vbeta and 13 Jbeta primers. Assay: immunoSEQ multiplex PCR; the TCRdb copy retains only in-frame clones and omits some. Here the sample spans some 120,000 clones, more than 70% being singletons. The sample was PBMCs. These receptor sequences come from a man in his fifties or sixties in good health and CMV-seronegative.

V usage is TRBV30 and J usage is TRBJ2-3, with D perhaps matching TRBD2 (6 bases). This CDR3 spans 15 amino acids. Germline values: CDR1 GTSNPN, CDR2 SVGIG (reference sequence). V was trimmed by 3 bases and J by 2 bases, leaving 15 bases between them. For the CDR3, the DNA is TGTGCCTGGAGGGAGGGCTTCCGGGACACAGATACGCAGTATTTT. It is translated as CAWREGFRDTDTQYF. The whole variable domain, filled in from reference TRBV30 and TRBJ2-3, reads SQTIHQWPATLVQPVGSPLSLECTVEGTSNPNLYWYRQAAGRGLQLLFYSVGIGQISSEVPQNLSASRPQDRQFILSSKKLLLSDSGFYLCAWREGFRDTDTQYFGPGTRLTVL.

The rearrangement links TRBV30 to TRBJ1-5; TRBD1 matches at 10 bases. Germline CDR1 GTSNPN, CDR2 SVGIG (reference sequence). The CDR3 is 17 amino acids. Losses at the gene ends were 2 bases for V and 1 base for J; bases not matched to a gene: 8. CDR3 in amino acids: CAWSTDRGRGSNQPQHF. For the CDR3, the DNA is TGTGCCTGGAGTACCGACAGGGGGCGAGGGAGCAATCAGCCCCAGCATTTT.

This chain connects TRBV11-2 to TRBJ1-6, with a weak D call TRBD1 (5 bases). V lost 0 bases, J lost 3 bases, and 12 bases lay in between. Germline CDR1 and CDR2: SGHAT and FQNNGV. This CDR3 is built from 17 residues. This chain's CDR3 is CASSLDSRAYYNSPLHF. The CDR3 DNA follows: TGTGCCAGCAGCTTAGACAGCAGGGCGTACTATAATTCACCCCTCCACTTT.

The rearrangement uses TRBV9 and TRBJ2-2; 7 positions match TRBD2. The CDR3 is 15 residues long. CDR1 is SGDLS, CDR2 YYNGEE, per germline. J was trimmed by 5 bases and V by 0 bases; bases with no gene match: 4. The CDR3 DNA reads TGTGCCAGCAGCGTAGATGTGGGGGGGACCGGGGAGCTGTTTTTT. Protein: CASSVDVGGTGELFF.

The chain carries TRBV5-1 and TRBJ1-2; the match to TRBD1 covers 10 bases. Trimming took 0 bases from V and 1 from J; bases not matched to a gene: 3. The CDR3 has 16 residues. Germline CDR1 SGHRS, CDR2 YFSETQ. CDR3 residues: CASSLEGTGVNYGYTF. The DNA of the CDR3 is TGCGCCAGCAGCTTGGAGGGGACAGGGGTTAACTATGGCTACACCTTC.

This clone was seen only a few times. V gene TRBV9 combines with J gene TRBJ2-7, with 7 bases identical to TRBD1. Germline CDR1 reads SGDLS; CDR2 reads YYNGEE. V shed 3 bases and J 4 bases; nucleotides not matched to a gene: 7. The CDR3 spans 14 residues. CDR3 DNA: TGTGCCAGCAGCGGGGGGACAGACAAGTACGAGCAGTACTTC. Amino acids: CASSGGTDKYEQYF. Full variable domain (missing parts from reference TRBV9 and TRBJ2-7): DSGVTQTPKHLITATGQRVTLRCSPRSGDLSVYWYQQSLDQGLQFLIQYYNGEERAKGNILERFSAQQFPDLHSELNLSSLELGDSALYFCASSGGTDKYEQYFGPGTRLTVT.

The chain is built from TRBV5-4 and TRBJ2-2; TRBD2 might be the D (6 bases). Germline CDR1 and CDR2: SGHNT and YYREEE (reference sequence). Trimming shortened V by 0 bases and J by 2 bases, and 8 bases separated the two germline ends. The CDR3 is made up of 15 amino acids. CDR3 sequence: CASSLEGLNTGELFF. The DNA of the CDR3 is TGTGCCAGCAGCTTGGAGGGACTTAACACCGGGGAGCTGTTTTTT.

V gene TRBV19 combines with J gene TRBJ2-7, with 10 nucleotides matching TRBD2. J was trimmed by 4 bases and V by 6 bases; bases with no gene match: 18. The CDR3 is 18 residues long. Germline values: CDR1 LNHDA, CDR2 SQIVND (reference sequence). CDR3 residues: CASSHAPSGSGLLYEQYF. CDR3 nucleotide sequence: TGTGCCAGTAGCCATGCCCCTAGCGGGAGTGGATTACTTTACGAGCAGTACTTC.

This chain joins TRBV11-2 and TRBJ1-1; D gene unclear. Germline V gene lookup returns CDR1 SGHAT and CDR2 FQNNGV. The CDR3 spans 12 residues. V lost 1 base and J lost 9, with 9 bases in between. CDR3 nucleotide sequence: TGTGCCAGCAGCTTAGTTGGGGAGAAAGCTTTCTTT. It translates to CASSLVGEKAFF.

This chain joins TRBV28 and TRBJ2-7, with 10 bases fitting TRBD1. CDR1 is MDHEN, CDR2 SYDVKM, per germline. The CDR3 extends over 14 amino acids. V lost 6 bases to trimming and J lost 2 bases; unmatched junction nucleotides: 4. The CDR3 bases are TGTGCCAGCAGCCCCGGACAGGGGGCCTACGAGCAGTACTTC. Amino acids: CASSPGQGAYEQYF.

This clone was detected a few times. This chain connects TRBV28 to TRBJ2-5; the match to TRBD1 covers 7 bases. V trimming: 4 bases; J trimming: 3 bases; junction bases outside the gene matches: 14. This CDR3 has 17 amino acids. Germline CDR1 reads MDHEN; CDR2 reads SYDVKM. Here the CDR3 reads CASSYQTGQDLEETQYF. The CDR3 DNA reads TGTGCCAGCAGTTACCAGACAGGGCAGGACTTGGAAGAGACCCAGTACTTC.

The CDR3 reads CASSEAGLALYEQYF. CDR3 nucleotide sequence: TGTGCCAGCAGTGAAGCTGGACTCGCCCTCTACGAGCAGTACTTC. This chain joins TRBV6-1 and TRBJ2-7; tentatively, D is TRBD2 (5 bases). Germline CDR1 MNHNS, CDR2 SASEGT. Trimming pared 0 bases from V and 3 bases from J, leaving 12 bases between. This CDR3 has 15 amino acids.

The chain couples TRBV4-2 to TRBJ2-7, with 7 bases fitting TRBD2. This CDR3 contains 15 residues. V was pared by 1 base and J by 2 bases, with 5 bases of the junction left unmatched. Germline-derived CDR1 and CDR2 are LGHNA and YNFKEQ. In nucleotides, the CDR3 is TGTGCCAGCAGCCAAGCTCGCGGGAGTACCTACGAGCAGTACTTC. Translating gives CASSQARGSTYEQYF.

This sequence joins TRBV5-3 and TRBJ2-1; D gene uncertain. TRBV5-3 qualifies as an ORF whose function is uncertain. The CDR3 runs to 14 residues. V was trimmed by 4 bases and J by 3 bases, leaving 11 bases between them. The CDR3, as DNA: TGTGCCAGAAGCCCCTGGGCCTGCTACAATGAGCAGTTCTTC. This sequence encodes CARSPWACYNEQFF.

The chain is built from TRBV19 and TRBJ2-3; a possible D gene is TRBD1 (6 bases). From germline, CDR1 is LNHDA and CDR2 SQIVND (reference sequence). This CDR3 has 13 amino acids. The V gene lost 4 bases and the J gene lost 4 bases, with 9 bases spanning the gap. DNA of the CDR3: TGTGCCAGTAGTACACAGGGTGCAGATACGCAGTATTTT. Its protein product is CASSTQGADTQYF. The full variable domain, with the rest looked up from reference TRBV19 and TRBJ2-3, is DGGITQSPKYLFRKEGQNVTLSCEQNLNHDAMYWYRQDPGQGLRLIYYSQIVNDFQKGDIAEGYSVSREKKESFPLTVTSAQKNPTAFYLCASSTQGADTQYFGPGTRLTVL.

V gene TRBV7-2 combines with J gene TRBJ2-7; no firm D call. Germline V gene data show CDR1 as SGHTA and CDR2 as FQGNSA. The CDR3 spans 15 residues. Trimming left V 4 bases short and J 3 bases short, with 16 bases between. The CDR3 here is CASSYGTKENYEQYF. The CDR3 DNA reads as TGTGCCAGCAGCTACGGTACAAAGGAGAACTACGAGCAGTACTTC.

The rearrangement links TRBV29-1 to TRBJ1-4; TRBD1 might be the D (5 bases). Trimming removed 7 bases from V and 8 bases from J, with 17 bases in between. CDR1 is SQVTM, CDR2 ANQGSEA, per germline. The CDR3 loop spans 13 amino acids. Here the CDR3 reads CSAQGSVEEKLFF. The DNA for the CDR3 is TGCAGCGCCCAGGGATCGGTAGAAGAAAAACTGTTTTTT.